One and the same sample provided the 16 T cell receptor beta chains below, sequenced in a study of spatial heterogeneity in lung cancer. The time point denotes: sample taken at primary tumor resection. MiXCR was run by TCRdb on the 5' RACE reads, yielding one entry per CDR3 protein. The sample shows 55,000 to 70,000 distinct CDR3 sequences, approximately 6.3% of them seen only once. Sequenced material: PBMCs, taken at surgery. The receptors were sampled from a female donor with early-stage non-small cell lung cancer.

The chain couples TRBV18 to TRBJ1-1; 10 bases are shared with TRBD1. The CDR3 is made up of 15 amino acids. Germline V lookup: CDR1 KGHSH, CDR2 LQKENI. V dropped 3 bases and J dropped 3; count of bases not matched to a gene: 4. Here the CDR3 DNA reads TGTGCCAGCTCACCGGGACAGGGGAGGGACACTGAAGCTTTCTTT. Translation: CASSPGQGRDTEAFF.

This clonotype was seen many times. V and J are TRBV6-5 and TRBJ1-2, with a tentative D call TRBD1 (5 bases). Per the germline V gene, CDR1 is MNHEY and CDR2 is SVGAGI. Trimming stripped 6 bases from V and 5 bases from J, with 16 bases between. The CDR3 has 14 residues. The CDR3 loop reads CASSPETVSYGYTF. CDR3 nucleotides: TGTGCCAGCAGCCCCGAGACAGTTAGTTATGGCTACACCTTC.

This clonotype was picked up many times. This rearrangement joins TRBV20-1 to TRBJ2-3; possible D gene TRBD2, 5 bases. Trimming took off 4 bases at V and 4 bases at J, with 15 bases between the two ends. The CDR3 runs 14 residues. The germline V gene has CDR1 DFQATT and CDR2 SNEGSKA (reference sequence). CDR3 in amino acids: CSATLSRGADTQYF. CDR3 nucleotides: TGCAGTGCTACCCTAAGTCGGGGAGCAGATACGCAGTATTTT.

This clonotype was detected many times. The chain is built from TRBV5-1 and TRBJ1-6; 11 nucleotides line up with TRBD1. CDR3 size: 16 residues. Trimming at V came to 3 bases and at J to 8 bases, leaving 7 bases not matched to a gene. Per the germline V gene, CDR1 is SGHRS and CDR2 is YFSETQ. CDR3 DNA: TGCGCCAGCAGCTCCGGGACAGGGGGTTCGGATTCACCCCTCCACTTT. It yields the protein CASSSGTGGSDSPLHF. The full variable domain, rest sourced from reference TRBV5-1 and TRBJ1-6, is KAGVTQTPRYLIKTRGQQVTLSCSPISGHRSVSWYQQTPGQGLQFLFEYFSETQRNKGNFPGRFSGRQFSNSRSEMNVSTLELGDSALYLCASSSGTGGSDSPLHFGNGTRLTVT.

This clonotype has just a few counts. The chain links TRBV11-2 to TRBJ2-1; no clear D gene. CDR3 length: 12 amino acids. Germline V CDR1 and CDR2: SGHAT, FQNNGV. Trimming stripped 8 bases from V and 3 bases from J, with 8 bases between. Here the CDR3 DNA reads TGTGCCAGCGAGTCAGGCTACAATGAGCAGTTCTTC. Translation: CASESGYNEQFF. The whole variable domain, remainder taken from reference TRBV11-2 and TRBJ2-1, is EAGVAQSPRYKIIEKRQSVAFWCNPISGHATLYWYQQILGQGPKLLIQFQNNGVVDDSQLPKDRFSAERLKGVDSTLKIQPAKLEDSAVYLCASESGYNEQFFGPGTRLTVL.

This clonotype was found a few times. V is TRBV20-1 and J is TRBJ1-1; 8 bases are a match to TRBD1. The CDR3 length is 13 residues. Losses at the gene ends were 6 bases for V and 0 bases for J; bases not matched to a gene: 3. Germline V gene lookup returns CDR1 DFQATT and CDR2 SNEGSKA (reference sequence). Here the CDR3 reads CSASTGVNTEAFF. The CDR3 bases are TGCAGTGCCTCGACAGGGGTGAACACTGAAGCTTTCTTT.

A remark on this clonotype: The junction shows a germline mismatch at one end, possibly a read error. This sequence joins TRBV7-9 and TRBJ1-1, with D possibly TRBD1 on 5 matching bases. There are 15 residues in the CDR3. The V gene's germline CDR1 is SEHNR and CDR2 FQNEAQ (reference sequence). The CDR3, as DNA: TGTGCCACCAGCTCAACTTCAGGGAAACCCACTGAAGCTTTCTTT. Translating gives CATSSTSGKPTEAFF.

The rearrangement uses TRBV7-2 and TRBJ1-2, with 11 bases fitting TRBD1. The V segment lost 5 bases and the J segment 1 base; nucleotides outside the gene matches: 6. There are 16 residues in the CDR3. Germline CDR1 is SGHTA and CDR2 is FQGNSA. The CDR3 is CASSIGQGAVNYGYTF. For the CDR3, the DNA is TGTGCCAGCAGCATTGGACAGGGGGCGGTTAACTATGGCTACACCTTC.

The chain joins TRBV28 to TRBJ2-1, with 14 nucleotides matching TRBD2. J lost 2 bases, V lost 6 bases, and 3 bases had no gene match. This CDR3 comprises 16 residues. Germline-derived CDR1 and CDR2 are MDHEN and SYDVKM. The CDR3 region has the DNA TGTGCCAGCAGCCAGACTAGCGGGAGGGCCTACAATGAGCAGTTCTTC. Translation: CASSQTSGRAYNEQFF. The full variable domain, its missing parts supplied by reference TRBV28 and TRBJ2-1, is DVKVTQSSRYLVKRTGEKVFLECVQDMDHENMFWYRQDPGLGLRLIYFSYDVKMKEKGDIPEGYSVSREKKERFSLILESASTNQTSMYLCASSQTSGRAYNEQFFGPGTRLTVL.

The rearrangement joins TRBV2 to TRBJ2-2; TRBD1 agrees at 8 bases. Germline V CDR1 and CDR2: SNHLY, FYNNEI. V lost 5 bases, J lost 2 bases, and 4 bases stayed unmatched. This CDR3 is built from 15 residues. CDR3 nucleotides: TGTGCCAGCAGTCCAGGGGGCACAAACACCGGGGAGCTGTTTTTT. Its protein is CASSPGGTNTGELFF.

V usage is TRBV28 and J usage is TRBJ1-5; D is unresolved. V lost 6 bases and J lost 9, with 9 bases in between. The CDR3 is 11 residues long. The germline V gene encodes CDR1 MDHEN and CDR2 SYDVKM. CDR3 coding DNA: TGTGCCAGCAGCATAGATAGGCCCCAGCATTTT. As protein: CASSIDRPQHF.

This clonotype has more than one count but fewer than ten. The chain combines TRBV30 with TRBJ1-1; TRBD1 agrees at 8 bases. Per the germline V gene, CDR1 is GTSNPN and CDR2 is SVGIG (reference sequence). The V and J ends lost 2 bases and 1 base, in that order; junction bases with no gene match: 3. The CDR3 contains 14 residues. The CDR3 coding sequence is TGTGCCTGGAGTCCCGGACAGGGGAACACTGAAGCTTTCTTT. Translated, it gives CAWSPGQGNTEAFF.

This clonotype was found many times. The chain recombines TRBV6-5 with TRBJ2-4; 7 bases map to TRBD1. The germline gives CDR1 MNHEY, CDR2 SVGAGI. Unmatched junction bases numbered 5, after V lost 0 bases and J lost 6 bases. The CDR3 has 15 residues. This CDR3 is CASSYSTGTLNIQYF. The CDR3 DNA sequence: TGTGCCAGCAGTTACTCGACAGGGACCCTAAACATTCAGTACTTC.

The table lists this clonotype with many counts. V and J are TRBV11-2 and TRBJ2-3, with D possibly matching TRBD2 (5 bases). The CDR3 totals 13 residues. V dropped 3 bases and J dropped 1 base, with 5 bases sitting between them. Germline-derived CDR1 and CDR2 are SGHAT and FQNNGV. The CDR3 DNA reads TGTGCCAGCAGCTTGGGAGGCACAGATACGCAGTATTTT. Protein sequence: CASSLGGTDTQYF.

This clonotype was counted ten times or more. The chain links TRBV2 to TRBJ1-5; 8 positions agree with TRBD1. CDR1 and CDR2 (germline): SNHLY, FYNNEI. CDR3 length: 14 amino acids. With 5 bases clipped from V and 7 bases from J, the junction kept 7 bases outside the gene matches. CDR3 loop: CASSTPGGWQPQHF. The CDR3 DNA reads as TGTGCCAGCAGTACCCCAGGGGGCTGGCAGCCCCAGCATTTT. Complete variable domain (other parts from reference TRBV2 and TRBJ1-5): EPEVTQTPSHQVTQMGQEVILRCVPISNHLYFYWYRQILGQKVEFLVSFYNNEISEKSEIFDDQFSVERPDGSNFTLKIRSTKLEDSAMYFCASSTPGGWQPQHFGDGTRLSIL.

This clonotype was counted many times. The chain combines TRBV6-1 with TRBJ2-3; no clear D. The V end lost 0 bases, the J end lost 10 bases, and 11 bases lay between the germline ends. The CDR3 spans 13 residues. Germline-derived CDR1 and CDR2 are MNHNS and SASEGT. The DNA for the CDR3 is TGTGCCAGCAGTGAAGCGGCCCTACGCGCGCAGTATTTT. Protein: CASSEAALRAQYF.